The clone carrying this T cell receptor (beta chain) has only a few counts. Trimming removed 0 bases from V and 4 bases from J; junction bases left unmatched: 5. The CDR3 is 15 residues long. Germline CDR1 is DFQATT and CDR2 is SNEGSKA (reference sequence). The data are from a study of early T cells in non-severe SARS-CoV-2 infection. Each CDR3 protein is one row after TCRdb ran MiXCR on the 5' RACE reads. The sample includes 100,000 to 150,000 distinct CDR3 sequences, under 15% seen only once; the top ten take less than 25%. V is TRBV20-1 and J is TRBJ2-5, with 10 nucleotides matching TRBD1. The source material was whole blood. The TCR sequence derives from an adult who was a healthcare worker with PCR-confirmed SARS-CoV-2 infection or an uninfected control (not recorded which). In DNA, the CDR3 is TGCAGTGCTAGAGATGGGGGACAGGGGAGAGAGACCCAGTACTTC. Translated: CSARDGGQGRETQYF.